A selection of T cell receptor beta chains follows, all from one sample in a study of blood T cell repertoires in COVID-19. Produced via immunoSEQ multiplex PCR; TCRdb's table is partial and in-frame only. The table records a few hundred thousand clones, around 82% of them present only once. Sequencing was carried out using PBMCs or T cells enriched from blood (not recorded which). Receptor source: a man aged 50 or older who had recovered from COVID-19. Each CDR3 is given with its conserved first and last residue. A D gene is named only where the DNA matches it firmly. Clone size, where shown, is once, few, many, or a class for clones that have expanded.

v_call,clone_size,d_call,cdr3_length,j_call,cdr3_nt,cdr3_aa
TRBV27,.,.,15,TRBJ2-4,TGTGCCAGCAGTTTAACAGGGTTGGGCAAAAACATTCAGTACTTC,CASSLTGLGKNIQYF
TRBV7-9,.,.,16,TRBJ2-6,TGTGCCAGCAGCTTAGGTAGGAGGGTCGGGGCCAACGTCCTGACTTTC,CASSLGRRVGANVLTF
TRBV19,.,.,17,TRBJ1-1,TGTGCCAGTATGGGAGCAGGGGAAAACAGTGGGGGCACTGAAGCTTTCTTT,CASMGAGENSGGTEAFF
TRBV18,.,TRBD1,13,TRBJ1-4,TGTGCCAGCAAGACAGGGGTGGACGAAAAACTGTTTTTT,CASKTGVDEKLFF
TRBV5-1,once,.,15,TRBJ1-1,TGCGCCAGCAGCTTGAATTTAGGGACTAACACTGAAGCTTTCTTT,CASSLNLGTNTEAFF
TRBV7-8,.,.,15,TRBJ1-2,TGTGCCAGCAGCTTAGAAAGGGGGACTAACTATGGCTACACCTTC,CASSLERGTNYGYTF
TRBV15,.,.,13,TRBJ1-3,TGTGCCACCACCCCGAGAGGCAGAAACACCATATATTTT,CATTPRGRNTIYF
TRBV19,.,.,13,TRBJ1-2,TGTGCCAGTAGTATATTGGGGGGGAATGGCTACACCTTC,CASSILGGNGYTF
TRBV6-1,.,.,13,TRBJ1-5,TGTGCCAGCAGTGAGGACGGGAATCAGCCCCAGCTTTTT,CASSEDGNQPQLF
TRBV19,.,.,16,TRBJ1-4,TGTGCCAGTAGTATTCCTATGGACTGGAATAATGAAAAACTGTTTTTT,CASSIPMDWNNEKLFF
TRBV7-2,.,.,15,TRBJ2-5,TGTGCCAGCAGCTTAGTTCGGGGGGCCCGAGAGACCCAGTACTTC,CASSLVRGARETQYF
TRBV7-2,once,TRBD2,17,TRBJ2-5,TGTGCCAGCAGCAATCGGGCTAGCGGGCTCCGGCAAGAGACCCAGTACTTC,CASSNRASGLRQETQYF
TRBV3-1/TRBV3-2,.,.,15,TRBJ1-6,TGTGCCAGCAGCGATTCGGGACACAATAATTCACCCCTCCACTTT,CASSDSGHNNSPLHF
TRBV11-2,.,TRBD2,16,TRBJ2-1,TGTGCCAGCAGCACAACTAGCGGCAGCTCCTACAATGAGCAGTTCTTC,CASSTTSGSSYNEQFF
TRBV6-5,.,.,15,TRBJ2-3,TGTGCCAGCATAAACATCCACCAGGGCACAGATACGCAGTATTTT,CASINIHQGTDTQYF
TRBV12-3/TRBV12-4,.,.,13,TRBJ1-2,TGTGCCAGCAGTTTATGGACAATCTATGGCTACACCTTC,CASSLWTIYGYTF
TRBV10-3,once,.,14,TRBJ2-2,TGTGCCATTACCAGGGGCGTGGACACCGGGGAGCTGTTTTTT,CAITRGVDTGELFF
TRBV4-1,few,TRBD1,16,TRBJ1-6,TGCGCCAGCGCCGGGACAGACAGCTCCTATAATTCACCCCTCCACTTT,CASAGTDSSYNSPLHF
TRBV11-2,.,TRBD1,15,TRBJ2-7,TGTGCCAGCAGCTCCCCCGGGACAGGGCTCTCGGAGCAGTACTTC,CASSSPGTGLSEQYF
TRBV5-1,.,.,13,TRBJ1-2,TGCGCCAGCAGCTTGGCCTCGGGGAATGGCTACACCTTC,CASSLASGNGYTF
TRBV6-4,.,TRBD1,13,TRBJ1-2,TGTGCCAGCCGACAGGGCTTAAACTATGGCTACACCTTC,CASRQGLNYGYTF
TRBV27,.,.,14,TRBJ1-6,TGTGCCAGCTCACATGGCAGGGAAAAGCCACCCCTCCACTTT,CASSHGREKPPLHF
TRBV5-1,once,.,16,TRBJ2-7,TGCGCCAGCAGCTTGGGGGGGGACAGCTTCCCCTACGAGCAGTACTTC,CASSLGGDSFPYEQYF
TRBV7-6,once,TRBD1,18,TRBJ2-5,TGTGCCAGCAGCCGTTTCGTGGCAACAGGGGGCCCCCAAGAGACCCAGTACTTC,CASSRFVATGGPQETQYF
TRBV9,.,TRBD1,15,TRBJ1-6,TGTGCCAGCAGCGCCCAGGGGGCAGGGAGTTCACCCCTCCACTTT,CASSAQGAGSSPLHF
TRBV10-2,.,.,15,TRBJ2-2,TGCGCCAGCGGCGGGGCTAGCCGAAACACCGGGGAGCTGTTTTTT,CASGGASRNTGELFF
TRBV11-3,.,TRBD1,16,TRBJ2-1,TGTGCCAGCAGCGCCGCCGGGACAGGGCTTTTCGATGAGCAGTTCTTC,CASSAAGTGLFDEQFF
TRBV30,.,.,14,TRBJ2-3,TGTGCCTGGAGTCCACTTCGGAGGGGAGATACGCAGTATTTT,CAWSPLRRGDTQYF
TRBV24-1,once,TRBD2,15,TRBJ2-1,TGTGCCACCAGTGATCCGGGGAGGGGCTGGAATGAGCAGTTCTTC,CATSDPGRGWNEQFF
TRBV7-8,.,.,15,TRBJ2-3,TGTGCCAGCAGCCCCCACCAGCGGACCACAGATACGCAGTATTTT,CASSPHQRTTDTQYF
TRBV7-2,.,TRBD1,17,TRBJ1-2,TGTGCCAGCAGCTTAGGGGACAGGGTTAGATCAAGCGATGGCTACACCTTC,CASSLGDRVRSSDGYTF
TRBV9,.,.,14,TRBJ2-7,TGTGCCAGCAGCGTAGGCCTTGAAAACAGGGAGCAGTACTTC,CASSVGLENREQYF